One and the same sample provided the 23 T cell receptor beta chains below, sequenced in a study of blood T cell repertoires in COVID-19. Generated by immunoSEQ multiplex PCR, the TCRdb table keeps only in-frame clones and is missing some. The sample yields more than 200,000 clones, less than 90% seen once. Sequencing used peripheral blood. The receptors were gathered from a woman aged 45-59 years with acute or convalescent COVID-19.

The genes are TRBV6-5 and TRBJ2-1, with 10 bases fitting TRBD1. CDR1 and CDR2 (germline): MNHEY, SVGAGI. The CDR3 has 15 residues. Trimming cost V 7 bases and J 2 bases; bases outside gene matches: 5. CDR3 residues: CASTSGTGAYNEQFF. As DNA, the CDR3 is TGTGCCAGCACTTCCGGGACAGGGGCCTACAATGAGCAGTTCTTC.

This clone occurred once. This chain joins TRBV6-5 and TRBJ1-1, with TRBD1 matching over 11 bases. CDR3 size: 16 residues. After removal of 3 bases from V and 0 bases from J, the junction contained 3 bases not matched to a gene. The V gene's germline CDR1 is MNHEY and CDR2 SVGAGI. CDR3 nucleotides: TGTGCCAGCAGTTATGCGGACAGGGGGCTGAACACTGAAGCTTTCTTT. Amino acid sequence: CASSYADRGLNTEAFF.

The chain carries TRBV9 and TRBJ2-1, with D possibly TRBD2 on 5 matching bases. The CDR3 contains 15 residues. Germline V gives CDR1 SGDLS, CDR2 YYNGEE. Trimming cost V 3 bases and J 4 bases, with 14 bases left between them. CDR3 sequence (DNA): TGTGCCAGCAGCGGCGGGCCGCTGGAATACAATGAGCAGTTCTTC. It yields the protein CASSGGPLEYNEQFF. Together with reference TRBV9 and TRBJ2-1, the CDR3 gives the full variable domain: DSGVTQTPKHLITATGQRVTLRCSPRSGDLSVYWYQQSLDQGLQFLIQYYNGEERAKGNILERFSAQQFPDLHSELNLSSLELGDSALYFCASSGGPLEYNEQFFGPGTRLTVL.

This clone has just a few counts. The chain carries TRBV30 and TRBJ2-1, with D possibly TRBD2 on 6 matching bases. The CDR3 has 16 residues. V lost 4 bases and J lost 5, with 21 bases in between. Germline CDR1 and CDR2: GTSNPN and SVGIG (reference sequence). The CDR3 loop is CAWISPWTGANNEQFF. CDR3 nucleotide sequence: TGTGCCTGGATAAGCCCCTGGACGGGAGCTAACAATGAGCAGTTCTTC.

A word on this clone: At one end, the junction sequence differs from germline, possibly due to a read error. The chain combines TRBV5-8 with TRBJ2-1; 10 bases match TRBD2. This CDR3 comprises 15 residues. In germline, CDR1 is SGHTS, CDR2 YDEGEE. The CDR3: CASTLGLATYNEQFF. CDR3 nucleotides: TGTGCCAGCACCTTGGGACTAGCGACCTACAATGAGCAGTTCTTC.

This clone has a single count. The chain links TRBV19 to TRBJ1-4; no firm D call. Trimming cost V 1 base and J 3 bases, with 9 bases left between them. CDR1 and CDR2 from the germline V gene are LNHDA and SQIVND (reference sequence). The CDR3 loop spans 15 amino acids. The CDR3 spells CASSIVGVANEKLFF. Here the CDR3 DNA reads TGTGCCAGTAGTATAGTAGGAGTAGCTAATGAAAAACTGTTTTTT.

Written as DNA, the CDR3 is TGTGCCAGCTCACCATCATCAGGGGGCCCTAACTATGGCTACACCTTC. As protein: CASSPSSGGPNYGYTF. The rearrangement uses TRBV18 and TRBJ1-2; 8 bases line up with TRBD1. V shed 2 bases and J 0 bases; nucleotides not matched to a gene: 5. The CDR3 extends over 16 amino acids. Germline V CDR1 and CDR2: KGHSH, LQKENI.

The chain combines TRBV29-1 with TRBJ2-7, with 10 positions matching TRBD1. V shed 1 base, J shed 5 bases, and the junction held 11 bases outside the gene matches. The CDR3 contains 16 residues. Germline lookup yields CDR1 SQVTM and CDR2 ANQGSEA. CDR3 protein: CSVEGGTGAAKHEQYF. The CDR3 DNA reads TGCAGCGTTGAAGGTGGGACAGGGGCGGCTAAACACGAGCAGTACTTC.

The chain carries TRBV7-3 and TRBJ2-7; D might be TRBD1 (5 bases). V gave up 0 bases and J gave up 2 bases, with 11 bases separating them. Germline V CDR1 and CDR2: SGHTA, FQGTGA. The CDR3 is made up of 15 amino acids. The CDR3 DNA sequence: TGTGCCAGCAGCTTAACGTTTCCAGGGCCCTACGAGCAGTACTTC. It encodes CASSLTFPGPYEQYF.

CDR3 in amino acids: CASSVQGIYSPLHF. The DNA of the CDR3 is TGTGCCAGCAGCGTACAGGGAATTTATTCACCCCTCCACTTT. The chain couples TRBV3-1 (or the pseudogene TRBV3-2) to TRBJ1-6; possibly TRBD1 for D (6 bases). The CDR3 is 14 residues long. From germline, CDR1 is LGHDT and CDR2 YNNKEL (reference sequence). Trimming took 5 bases from V and 8 from J, leaving 13 bases between them.

This chain connects TRBV12-3 or TRBV12-4 to TRBJ2-1, with TRBD2 identical over 10 bases. This CDR3 is built from 13 residues. V dropped 5 bases and J dropped 9; count of bases not matched to a gene: 4. The CDR3 DNA reads TGTGCCAGCAGTCCAGAGCGGGGGGGTGAGCAGTTCTTC. It specifies CASSPERGGEQFF.

The chain links TRBV9 to TRBJ2-5; 9 nucleotides agree with TRBD2. J gave up 4 bases and V 0 bases, and 7 bases lay outside the gene matches. Germline assignment: CDR1 SGDLS and CDR2 YYNGEE. The CDR3 covers 16 residues. CDR3 nucleotide sequence: TGTGCCAGCAGCGTAGGGGCGGGGGGGCCGGGAGAGACCCAGTACTTC. Translated: CASSVGAGGPGETQYF.

This clone was observed a single time. DNA of the CDR3: TGTGCCAGCAAATTTCGGGGGGGTCCCGGAGAGACCCAGTACTTC. This encodes CASKFRGGPGETQYF. The chain is built from TRBV6-5 and TRBJ2-5; 8 positions match TRBD2. This CDR3 is 15 amino acids long. CDR1 is MNHEY and CDR2 is SVGAGI in the germline V gene. Germline trimming cut 7 bases from V and 4 bases from J; bases unmatched to any gene: 11.

The chain uses TRBV3-1 (or the pseudogene TRBV3-2) and TRBJ1-2, with 10 bases that match TRBD1. This CDR3 spans 15 amino acids. V was pared by 4 bases and J by 4 bases, with 6 bases of the junction left unmatched. From germline, CDR1 is LGHDT and CDR2 YNNKEL (reference sequence). CDR3 protein: CASSLGTGAGYGYTF. In nucleotides, the CDR3 is TGTGCCAGCAGCCTGGGGACAGGGGCCGGCTATGGCTACACCTTC.

This clone was detected once. This chain uses TRBV5-4 with TRBJ1-3; a possible D gene is TRBD1 (5 bases). Germline V gene lookup returns CDR1 SGHNT and CDR2 YYREEE (reference sequence). V gave up 4 bases and J gave up 0 bases, with 14 bases separating them. The CDR3 sequence is 16 residues long. CDR3 in DNA: TGTGCCAGCAGCCCCTATACAGGACACTCTGGAAACACCATATATTTT. It yields the protein CASSPYTGHSGNTIYF.

The V gene is TRBV10-3, the J gene TRBJ2-7; no firm D call. CDR1 and CDR2 (germline): ENHRY, SYGVKD. This CDR3 is built from 14 residues. V lost 2 bases to trimming and J lost 3 bases, with 11 bases between them. CDR3 nucleotide sequence: TGTGCCATCAGTGAGGCAGAGGTGCACTACGAGCAGTACTTC. The encoded protein is CAISEAEVHYEQYF.

Here the CDR3 reads CASHPGRAGNTEAFF. DNA for the CDR3: TGTGCCAGCCACCCAGGGAGGGCCGGGAACACTGAAGCTTTCTTT. The rearrangement joins TRBV7-2 to TRBJ1-1; possibly TRBD1 for D (5 bases). The CDR3 runs 15 residues. The V end was cut by 8 bases, the J end by 1 base, with 17 bases between. In germline, CDR1 is SGHTA, CDR2 FQGNSA. Using reference TRBV7-2 and TRBJ1-1 for the parts outside the CDR3, the full variable domain is GAGVSQSPSNKVTEKGKDVELRCDPISGHTALYWYRQSLGQGLEFLIYFQGNSAPDKSGLPSDRFSAERTGGSVSTLTIQRTQQEDSAVYLCASHPGRAGNTEAFFGQGTRLTVV.

The V gene is TRBV10-1, the J gene TRBJ2-1; 8 bases are shared with TRBD2. Germline V CDR1 and CDR2: WNHNN, SYGVQD (reference sequence). The ends lost 2 bases at V and 9 bases at J; junction bases unmatched: 3. The CDR3 has 13 residues. CDR3 coding DNA: TGCGCCAGCAGTGAGGTGACTAGCGCTGAGCAGTTCTTC. This gives the protein CASSEVTSAEQFF.

The rearrangement joins TRBV4-3 to TRBJ2-5; TRBD2 agrees at 13 bases. This CDR3 is 17 amino acids long. V lost 1 base and J lost 3; bases outside the gene matches: 5. Germline CDR1 is LGHNA and CDR2 is YSLEER. The CDR3 DNA reads as TGCGCCAGCAGCCAAGGATGGGGACTAGCGGGGAAAGAGACCCAGTACTTC. Its protein product is CASSQGWGLAGKETQYF.

For the CDR3, the DNA is TGTGCCAGCTCACAGAAGGGGAATGAAAAACTGTTTTTT. Protein: CASSQKGNEKLFF. The chain has TRBV18 and TRBJ1-4; D possibly corresponds to TRBD1 (5 bases). V lost 4 bases and J 5 bases, leaving 8 bases between the germline ends. This CDR3 comprises 13 residues. Germline CDR1 KGHSH, CDR2 LQKENI.

This clone was recorded only once. V is TRBV6-1 and J is TRBJ1-5, with 7 bases fitting TRBD1. Germline assignment: CDR1 MNHNS and CDR2 SASEGT. The CDR3 contains 16 residues. V gave up 1 base and J gave up 1 base; unmatched junction bases: 4. The CDR3 region is CASSEGEGASNQPQHF. The CDR3 DNA reads as TGTGCCAGCAGTGAAGGAGAGGGGGCGAGCAATCAGCCCCAGCATTTT.

The chain combines TRBV4-3 with TRBJ2-2; 11 bases line up with TRBD2. CDR1 is LGHNA, CDR2 YSLEER, per germline. This CDR3 has 18 amino acids. V dropped 3 bases and J dropped 3; count of bases not matched to a gene: 9. The CDR3 protein is CASSHDPASGRYTGELFF. Written as DNA, the CDR3 is TGCGCCAGCAGCCATGATCCCGCTAGCGGGAGGTACACCGGGGAGCTGTTTTTT.

The chain recombines TRBV7-2 with TRBJ2-3, with 12 nucleotides matching TRBD2. CDR1 is SGHTA and CDR2 is FQGNSA in the germline V gene. This CDR3 is built from 16 residues. Losses at the gene ends were 1 base for V and 4 bases for J; bases not matched to a gene: 3. The CDR3 DNA is TGTGCCAGCAGCTTAGTGGCTAGCGGGGGGGCAGATACGCAGTATTTT. Translating it yields CASSLVASGGADTQYF.